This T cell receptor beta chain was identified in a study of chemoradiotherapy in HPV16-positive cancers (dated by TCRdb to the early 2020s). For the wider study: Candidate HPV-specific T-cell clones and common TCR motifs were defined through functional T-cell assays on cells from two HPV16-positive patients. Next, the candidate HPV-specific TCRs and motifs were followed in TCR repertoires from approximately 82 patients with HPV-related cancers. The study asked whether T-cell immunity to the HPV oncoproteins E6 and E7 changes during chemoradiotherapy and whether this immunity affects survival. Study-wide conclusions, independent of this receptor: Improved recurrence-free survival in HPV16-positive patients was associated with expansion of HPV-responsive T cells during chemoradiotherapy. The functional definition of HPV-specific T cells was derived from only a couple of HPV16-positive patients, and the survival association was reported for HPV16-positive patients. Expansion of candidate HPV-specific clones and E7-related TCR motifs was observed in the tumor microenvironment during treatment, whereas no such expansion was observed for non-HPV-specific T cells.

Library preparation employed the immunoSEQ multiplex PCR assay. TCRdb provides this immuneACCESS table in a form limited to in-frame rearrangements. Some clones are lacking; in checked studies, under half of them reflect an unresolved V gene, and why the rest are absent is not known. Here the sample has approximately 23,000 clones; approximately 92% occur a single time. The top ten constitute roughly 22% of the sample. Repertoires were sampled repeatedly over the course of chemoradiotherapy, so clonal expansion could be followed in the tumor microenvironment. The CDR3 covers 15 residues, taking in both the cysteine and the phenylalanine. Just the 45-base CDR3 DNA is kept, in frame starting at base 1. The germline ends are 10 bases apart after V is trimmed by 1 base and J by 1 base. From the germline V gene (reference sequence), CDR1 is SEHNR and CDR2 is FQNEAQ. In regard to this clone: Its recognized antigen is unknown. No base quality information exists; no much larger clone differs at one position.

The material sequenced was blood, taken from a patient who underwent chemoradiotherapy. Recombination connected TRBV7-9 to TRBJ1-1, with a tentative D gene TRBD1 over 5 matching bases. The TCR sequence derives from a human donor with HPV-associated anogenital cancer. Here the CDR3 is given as CASSLGRGPNTEAFF. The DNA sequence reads TGTGCCAGCAGCTTAGGAAGGGGTCCGAACACTGAAGCTTTCTTT.